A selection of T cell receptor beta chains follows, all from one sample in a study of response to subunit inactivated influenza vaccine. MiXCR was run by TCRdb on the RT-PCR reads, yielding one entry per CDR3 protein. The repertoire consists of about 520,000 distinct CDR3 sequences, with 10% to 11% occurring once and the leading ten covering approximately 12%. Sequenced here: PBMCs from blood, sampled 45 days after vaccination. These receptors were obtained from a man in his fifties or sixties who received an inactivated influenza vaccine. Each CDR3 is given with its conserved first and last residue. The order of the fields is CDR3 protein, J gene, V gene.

CDR3 protein: CASSQTYRLPQETQYF
J gene: TRBJ2-5
V gene: TRBV4-3

CDR3 protein: CASSSRWAQYF
J gene: TRBJ2-5
V gene: TRBV12-3/TRBV12-4

CDR3 protein: CASSWTGVAEAFF
J gene: TRBJ1-1
V gene: TRBV7-2

CDR3 protein: CSVEGSATATMGFNEQFF
J gene: TRBJ2-1
V gene: TRBV29-1

CDR3 protein: CASSKGQGRTDTQYF
J gene: TRBJ2-3
V gene: TRBV11-2

CDR3 protein: CASSFLPSGYEQYF
J gene: TRBJ2-7
V gene: TRBV5-1

CDR3 protein: CSATPWTGQSHDEQFF
J gene: TRBJ2-1
V gene: TRBV20-1

CDR3 protein: CASSQGPGQAYEQYF
J gene: TRBJ2-7
V gene: TRBV4-3

CDR3 protein: CATSRDGRGGTDTQYF
J gene: TRBJ2-3
V gene: TRBV15

CDR3 protein: CASSQGGSDRGIQTQYF
J gene: TRBJ2-5
V gene: TRBV4-3

CDR3 protein: CASTLQGSDTEAFF
J gene: TRBJ1-1
V gene: TRBV12-3/TRBV12-4

CDR3 protein: CASIRTGRYNEQFF
J gene: TRBJ2-1
V gene: TRBV7-9

CDR3 protein: CASSWGTGGSSYEQYF
J gene: TRBJ2-7
V gene: TRBV7-6

CDR3 protein: CASSRMMNVSNPKYF
J gene: TRBJ2-7
V gene: TRBV11-2

CDR3 protein: CSGGGGGNQPQHF
J gene: TRBJ1-5
V gene: TRBV29-1

CDR3 protein: CAKGWRHDNNEQFF
J gene: TRBJ2-1
V gene: TRBV6-1

CDR3 protein: CASRDGANEKLFF
J gene: TRBJ1-4
V gene: TRBV6-2/TRBV6-3

CDR3 protein: CASSFNPGNTGELFF
J gene: TRBJ2-2
V gene: TRBV12-3/TRBV12-4

CDR3 protein: CASSLAGTNEQFF
J gene: TRBJ2-1
V gene: TRBV11-2

CDR3 protein: CASSFSADNTGELFF
J gene: TRBJ2-2
V gene: TRBV12-3/TRBV12-4

CDR3 protein: CASSHYGTDTQYF
J gene: TRBJ2-3
V gene: TRBV3-1